This T cell receptor (beta chain) stems from a study of PD-L1 blockade in urothelial cancer. Study context: Male sex and bladder-origin urothelial cancer characterized about 85% of the 29 patients. Researchers looked at the blood 3 weeks (second dose) and 6 weeks after treatment began.

V lost 3 bases and J lost 8, with 13 bases in between. Germline loops: CDR1 MDHEN, CDR2 SYDVKM. The CDR3 is 14 residues long. Profiled with immunoSEQ multiplex PCR; TCRdb holds only in-frame clones, not every one. The table lists about 30,000 clones, 75% to 90% of them singletons. The chain combines TRBV28 with TRBJ1-4, with D tentatively TRBD1 (6 bases). The sequences come from PBMCs, collected around atezolizumab (anti-PD-L1) treatment. The sequence was obtained from a man in his fifties or sixties with urothelial cancer. CDR3 nucleotides: TGTGCCAGCAGTTTCCGAGGGACAACCGAAAAACTGTTTTTT. Translation: CASSFRGTTEKLFF.